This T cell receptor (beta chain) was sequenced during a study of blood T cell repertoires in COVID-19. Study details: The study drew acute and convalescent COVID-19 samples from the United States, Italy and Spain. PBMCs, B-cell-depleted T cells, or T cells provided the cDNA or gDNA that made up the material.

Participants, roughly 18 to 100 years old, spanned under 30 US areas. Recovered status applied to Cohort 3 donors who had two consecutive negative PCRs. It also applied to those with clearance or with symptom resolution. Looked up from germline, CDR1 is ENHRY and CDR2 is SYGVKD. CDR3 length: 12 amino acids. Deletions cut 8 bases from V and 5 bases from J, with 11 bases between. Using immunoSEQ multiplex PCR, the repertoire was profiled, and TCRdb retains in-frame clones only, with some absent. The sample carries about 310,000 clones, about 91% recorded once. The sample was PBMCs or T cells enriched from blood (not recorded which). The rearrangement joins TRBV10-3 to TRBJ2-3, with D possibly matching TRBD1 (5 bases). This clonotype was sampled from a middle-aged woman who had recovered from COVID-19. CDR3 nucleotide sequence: TGTGCCATCGGGCAGGGAATAGATACGCAGTATTTT. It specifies CAIGQGIDTQYF.